This T cell receptor beta chain was observed in a study of shared clonotypes between healthy human individuals. Study-wide results and caveats: Across a handful of donors, naive CD4 shared about 5%, naive CD8 3% to 3.5%, memory CD4 more than 2%, memory CD8 approximately 0.4%.

Of note for this clone: Its antigen is not identified.

Using approximately 200 ng DNA, approximately 30,000 T cell genomes, the sorted-subset replicate PCRs were run. TCRdb's table, derived via immunoSEQ multiplex PCR, lists solely in-frame clones and lacks some. The sample yields hundreds of thousands of clones, roughly 70% seen once. There were no recent acute infections or vaccinations among the donors, who were healthy HIV-negative adults. The CDR3 has 13 residues. CDR1 LGHNA and CDR2 YNFKEQ come from the germline V gene. V gave up 4 bases and J gave up 5 bases, with 11 bases separating them. This receptor was obtained from a woman aged 25 to 39 in good health. The genes are TRBV4-2 and TRBJ2-5; D is uncertain. Sequenced: memory CD4+ T cells sorted from blood. Sample subset: CD45RA-negative fraction. As DNA, the CDR3 is TGTGCCAGCAGCCCCCCGAGTTCGGAGACCCAGTACTTC. It translates to CASSPPSSETQYF.